This T cell receptor beta chain derives from a study of blood T cell repertoires in COVID-19. On the study more broadly: Acute and convalescent COVID-19 specimens originated in the United States, Italy and Spain. From T cells, B-cell-depleted T cells, or PBMCs came the material, which was cDNA or gDNA.

This clone was seen more than once but under ten times. The V gene end was trimmed by 3 bases and the J gene end by 9 bases; junction bases not matched to a gene: 9. Per the germline V gene, CDR1 is KGHSH and CDR2 is LQKENI. The CDR3 runs to 15 residues. In the authors' methods: Reference gene primer amplification gave nucleated cell count estimates. Libraries were prepared by immunoSEQ multiplex PCR; TCRdb keeps only in-frame clonotypes and omits some of them. That table furnishes V, J and clone size, whereas the DNA furnished D and trimming. The sample includes under 130,000 clones, approximately 89% of them seen just once.

The sample taken for sequencing was peripheral blood. This TCR derives from a woman aged 80 or older in a cohort sampled during active COVID-19. The chain is built from TRBV18 and TRBJ2-1; 9 nucleotides match TRBD1. The CDR3 DNA is TGTGCCAGCTCACCCCAGGGACAGGGAGCTTCTGAGCAGTTCTTC. This sequence encodes CASSPQGQGASEQFF.